This T cell receptor (beta chain) originates from a study of graft-versus-host responses after intestinal transplantation. Looking at the study overall: Tacrolimus and steroids were given for around 3 years to all recipients after anti-thymocyte globulin induction.

In regard to this clone: The antigen is unknown.

V lost 4 bases and J lost 3; bases outside the gene matches: 5. CDR3 length: 15 residues. Germline values: CDR1 SGHKS, CDR2 YYEKEE (reference sequence). TCRdb's copy holds only in-frame clones and misses some; the assay was immunoSEQ multiplex PCR. The table includes more than 95,000 clones, over 75% detected once. Findings of the study overall: Patients with graft-donor T cell macrochimerism had high graft-versus-host to host-versus-graft clonal ratios in allografts. An association linked early post-transplant HvG declines with peak circulating GvH clone levels. Analysis identified GvH clones in recipient marrow, with some appearing first in ileum or blood.

Sample: unstimulated CD4+ T cells sorted from spleen or lymph node cells, taken before intestinal transplant. This sequence joins TRBV5-5 and TRBJ2-2; TRBD2 agrees at 8 bases. The TCR sequence derives from a human donor who received an intestinal transplant. CDR3 in amino acids: CASSPWTSHTGELFF. The CDR3 DNA sequence: TGTGCCAGCAGCCCATGGACTAGCCACACCGGGGAGCTGTTTTTT.